This T cell receptor (beta chain) was obtained from a study of T cells after yellow fever vaccination. At the level of the study: Preparation used SMART-Seq v4 Ultra Low Input for the low-cell-number fractions.

CDR3 length: 14 residues. In germline, CDR1 is LGHNA, CDR2 YNFKEQ. V was shortened by 1 base and J by 6 bases, with 9 bases between the two germline ends. 5'RACE template switching produced TCR cDNA carrying a universal primer site and UMIs. TCRdb reprocessed the 5' RACE reads with MiXCR, giving one entry per CDR3 protein. The sample consists of hundreds of thousands of distinct CDR3 sequences, 12% of them appearing once. The sample consisted of CD4+ T cells sorted from PBMCs, taken 15 days after the yellow fever booster vaccination. This TCR was recovered from a man in his late teens or twenties who received the YFV17D yellow fever vaccine. The chain carries TRBV4-2 and TRBJ2-2; possible D gene TRBD1, 5 bases. The CDR3 is CASSQARGPGELFF. Here the CDR3 DNA reads TGTGCCAGCAGCCAAGCTAGGGGTCCCGGGGAGCTGTTTTTT.